One sample yielded the 14 T cell receptor beta chains listed below, sequenced in a study of T cells after yellow fever vaccination (dated by TCRdb to the late 2010s). Library method: 5' RACE. Sequencing used an Illumina HiSeq 2500. Using fastp trimming at Q25 and MiXCR clonotype assembly, TCRdb reanalyzed the public sequencing data and kept in-frame beta chains. Each entry is one CDR3 protein sequence, shown with its most common DNA and genes. The sample table lists some 350,000 distinct CDR3 sequences, roughly 11% of them with a count of one. The top ten clonotypes cover roughly 18% of the sample. What the treatment or condition label conveys for this sample: live attenuated yellow fever vaccine strain. The sequencing here drew on PBMCs, taken on the day of the first yellow fever vaccination. These receptors all come from a man between 18 and 35 years old who received the YFV17D yellow fever vaccine.

This clonotype was seen more than once but under ten times. J is TRBJ1-1 and V is TRBV5-1; no clear D. V lost 4 bases and J 3 bases, leaving 13 bases between the germline ends. This CDR3 spans 14 amino acids. Germline loops: CDR1 SGHRS, CDR2 YFSETQ. The CDR3 DNA reads TGCGCCAGCAGCCCAGAACCTGACTACACTGAAGCTTTCTTT. Its translation: CASSPEPDYTEAFF.

This clonotype was seen repeatedly, ten times or more. This rearrangement joins TRBV12-3 or TRBV12-4 to TRBJ2-5; the match to TRBD1 covers 9 bases. The CDR3 is made up of 14 amino acids. The V gene end was trimmed by 6 bases and the J gene end by 3 bases; junction bases not matched to a gene: 5. The CDR3 sequence: CASRNRDREETQYF. Here the CDR3 DNA reads TGTGCCAGCAGGAACAGGGACAGGGAAGAGACCCAGTACTTC.

The chain has TRBV6-5 and TRBJ1-2; D gene uncertain. This CDR3 comprises 15 residues. V lost 0 bases and J lost 1, with 9 bases in between. Germline values: CDR1 MNHEY, CDR2 SVGAGI. DNA of the CDR3: TGTGCCAGCAGTTACTCGAGGAGCGGTAACTATGGCTACACCTTC. This sequence encodes CASSYSRSGNYGYTF.

This clonotype turned up a few times. The chain recombines TRBV5-1 with TRBJ2-1, with 9 bases that match TRBD2. CDR3 length: 15 residues. Losses at the gene ends were 3 bases for V and 9 bases for J; bases not matched to a gene: 10. CDR1 is SGHRS, CDR2 YFSETQ, per germline. DNA for the CDR3: TGCGCCAGCAGCTCGGGTGGCGGGGGGGCCCGTGAGCAGTTCTTC. Its translation is CASSSGGGGAREQFF. Drawing the rest from reference TRBV5-1 and TRBJ2-1, the complete variable domain is KAGVTQTPRYLIKTRGQQVTLSCSPISGHRSVSWYQQTPGQGLQFLFEYFSETQRNKGNFPGRFSGRQFSNSRSEMNVSTLELGDSALYLCASSSGGGGAREQFFGPGTRLTVL.

There are many counts of this clonotype. DNA of the CDR3: TGCGCCAGCAGCCAAGACAGGGAGCCCTACGAGCAGTACTTC. It encodes CASSQDREPYEQYF. This sequence joins TRBV4-1 and TRBJ2-7; possibly TRBD1 or TRBD2 for D (5 bases each). The germline CDR1 and CDR2 sequences are MGHRA and YSYEKL. The CDR3 sequence is 14 residues long. V was clipped by 0 bases and J by 2 bases, with 8 bases between them.

This clonotype was seen more than once but under ten times. This chain connects TRBV6-6 to TRBJ1-1, with 7 bases that match TRBD1. V lost 7 bases and J lost 4; bases outside the gene matches: 3. Germline assignment: CDR1 MNHNY and CDR2 SVGAGI (reference sequence). The CDR3 totals 12 residues. The CDR3 region is CASNNRGTEAFF. The DNA for the CDR3 is TGTGCCAGCAATAACAGGGGCACTGAAGCTTTCTTT.

Only a few counts were recorded for this clonotype. V and J are TRBV28 and TRBJ2-3; the D is unclear. The CDR3 spans 12 residues. V lost 5 bases, J lost 5 bases, and 8 bases lay in between. In germline, CDR1 is MDHEN, CDR2 SYDVKM. This CDR3 reads CASSPARDTQYF. CDR3 coding DNA: TGTGCCAGCAGTCCTGCAAGAGATACGCAGTATTTT.

This chain's CDR3 is CSVRQNEQFF. CDR3 in DNA: TGCAGCGTCCGACAGAATGAGCAGTTCTTC. The chain uses TRBV29-1 and TRBJ2-1, with a weak D call TRBD1 (5 bases). Germline CDR1 is SQVTM and CDR2 is ANQGSEA. V was shortened by 6 bases and J by 7 bases, with 7 bases between the two germline ends. The CDR3 is 10 residues long.

There are a few counts of this clonotype. The chain has TRBV7-9 and TRBJ1-3; D gene ambiguous. The germline gives CDR1 SEHNR, CDR2 FQNEAQ (reference sequence). The CDR3 sequence is 15 residues long. V was clipped by 5 bases and J by 1 base, with 12 bases between them. CDR3: CASSTTENSGNTIYF. The CDR3 DNA reads as TGTGCCAGCAGCACAACAGAGAATTCTGGAAACACCATATATTTT.

Many counts were recorded for this clonotype. This chain connects TRBV6-4 to TRBJ2-2; tentative D call: TRBD1 (5 bases). The CDR3 has 16 residues. Per germline, CDR1 MRHNA and CDR2 SNTAGT. Trimming took off 4 bases at V and 4 bases at J, with 16 bases between the two ends. The CDR3 loop reads CASSVSTQGGTGELFF. The DNA of the CDR3 is TGTGCCAGCAGTGTATCCACCCAGGGCGGCACCGGGGAGCTGTTTTTT.

The rearrangement uses TRBV10-3 and TRBJ1-2, with TRBD1 identical over 9 bases. Germline V gene data show CDR1 as ENHRY and CDR2 as SYGVKD. The V and J ends lost 4 bases and 0 bases, in that order; junction bases with no gene match: 9. The CDR3 contains 17 residues. The CDR3 is CAISAPGTGQSNYGYTF. The CDR3 coding sequence is TGTGCCATCAGTGCGCCTGGGACAGGGCAGTCTAACTATGGCTACACCTTC.

The table lists this clonotype with a few counts. This rearrangement joins TRBV4-3 to TRBJ2-1; TRBD2 might be the D (7 bases). This CDR3 has 17 residues. V was trimmed by 0 bases and J by 3 bases, leaving 15 bases between them. CDR1 is LGHNA and CDR2 is YSLEER in the germline V gene. The CDR3 here is CASSQDLRGAYYNEQFF. DNA of the CDR3: TGCGCCAGCAGCCAAGATTTACGGGGGGCCTACTACAATGAGCAGTTCTTC.

V gene TRBV7-2 combines with J gene TRBJ1-2; no clear D gene. The ends were cut back, 2 bases at V and 4 bases at J, with 17 bases in the middle. Germline assignment: CDR1 SGHTA and CDR2 FQGNSA. This CDR3 region has 16 residues. The CDR3 protein is CASSLSPPERPYGYTF. The DNA of the CDR3 is TGTGCCAGCAGCTTAAGCCCCCCTGAGAGACCCTATGGCTACACCTTC. Drawing the rest from reference TRBV7-2 and TRBJ1-2, the complete variable domain is GAGVSQSPSNKVTEKGKDVELRCDPISGHTALYWYRQSLGQGLEFLIYFQGNSAPDKSGLPSDRFSAERTGGSVSTLTIQRTQQEDSAVYLCASSLSPPERPYGYTFGSGTRLTVV.

The chain links TRBV20-1 to TRBJ1-1; no firm D call. The germline gives CDR1 DFQATT, CDR2 SNEGSKA (reference sequence). This CDR3 has 13 residues. V was pared by 2 bases and J by 1 base, with 8 bases between. CDR3 protein: CSARFPGNTEAFF. The CDR3 nucleotides read TGCAGTGCTAGATTTCCAGGGAACACTGAAGCTTTCTTT.